A single sample gave rise to the 9 T cell receptor beta chains below, sequenced in a study of OX40 agonist ivuxolimab in advanced cancers. Generated by immunoSEQ multiplex PCR, the TCRdb table keeps only in-frame clones and is missing some. The table lists some 14,000 clones, around 60% of them singletons. The sequencing here drew on CD4+ or CD8+ T cells sorted from blood, taken in a trial of the OX40 agonist ivuxolimab. The receptors derive from an adult with an advanced solid tumor such as melanoma, head and neck, liver or kidney cancer.

Turning to this clone: Germline is not matched at one junction end, which may reflect a read error. This chain links TRBV5-3 with TRBJ1-6; D not resolved. TRBV5-3 is known as an ORF, though its function is uncertain. This CDR3 is built from 13 residues. The CDR3 here is CASSLVPGSPLHF. The CDR3 DNA is TGTGCCAGCAGCTTAGTGCCGGGCTCACCCCTCCACTTT.

In this sample, this clone turned up a few times. The chain links TRBV19 to TRBJ2-3; D tentatively fits TRBD1 or TRBD2 (5 bases each). The length of the CDR3 is 15 residues. In germline, CDR1 is LNHDA, CDR2 SQIVND (reference sequence). The V and J ends lost 1 base and 4 bases respectively, with 12 bases between them. For the CDR3, the DNA is TGTGCCAGTAGTATAGGTCTGGGGGTACCAGATACGCAGTATTTT. It translates to CASSIGLGVPDTQYF.

This clone was observed once. The chain's CDR3 is CSVEGTGIPNEQYF. CDR3 sequence (DNA): TGCAGCGTTGAAGGGACAGGGATACCTAACGAGCAGTACTTC. The chain uses TRBV29-1 and TRBJ2-7; 8 nucleotides agree with TRBD1. CDR1 and CDR2 from the germline V gene are SQVTM and ANQGSEA. V shed 1 base, J shed 5 bases, and the junction held 7 bases outside the gene matches. The CDR3 spans 14 residues.

The genes are TRBV7-9 and TRBJ2-7; D might be TRBD1 or TRBD2, each matching 5 bases. V lost 5 bases and J lost 0, with 14 bases in between. Germline CDR1 and CDR2: SEHNR and FQNEAQ (reference sequence). The CDR3 is 15 amino acids. The CDR3 region is CASSPRGRSSYEQYF. As DNA, the CDR3 is TGTGCCAGCAGCCCACGGGGACGGAGCTCCTACGAGCAGTACTTC. Supplemented by reference TRBV7-9 and TRBJ2-7, the full variable domain reads DTGVSQNPRHKITKRGQNVTFRCDPISEHNRLYWYRQTLGQGPEFLTYFQNEAQLEKSRLLSDRFSAERPKGSFSTLEIQRTEQGDSAMYLCASSPRGRSSYEQYFGPGTRLTVT.

The V gene is TRBV27, the J gene TRBJ2-6, with unresolved D. Trimming shortened V by 7 bases and J by 0 bases, and 7 bases separated the two germline ends. The germline V gene encodes CDR1 MNHEY and CDR2 SMNVEV (reference sequence). This CDR3 has 14 amino acids. Written as DNA, the CDR3 is TGTGCCAGCACCCCCAGCTCTGGGGCCAACGTCCTGACTTTC. It encodes CASTPSSGANVLTF.

The genes are TRBV6-7 and TRBJ1-1; weak D call: TRBD1 (5 bases). TRBV6-7 is an ORF, and what it does is uncertain. Trimming stripped 4 bases from V and 4 bases from J, with 25 bases between. CDR3 length equals 18 residues. The DNA of the CDR3 is TGTGCCAGCAGTTTTTCGGGCGACATAAGGGGCAAATTCACTGAAGCTTTCTTT. Amino acids: CASSFSGDIRGKFTEAFF.

In this sample, this clone turned up a few times. This rearrangement joins TRBV9 to TRBJ1-5; unclear D gene. Germline assignment: CDR1 SGDLS and CDR2 YYNGEE. The CDR3 contains 15 residues. V dropped 2 bases and J dropped 3 bases, with 12 bases sitting between them. This CDR3 is CASSVDNHLNQPQHF. As DNA, the CDR3 is TGTGCCAGCAGCGTCGACAACCACCTCAATCAGCCCCAGCATTTT.

In DNA, the CDR3 is TGTGCCAGCAGTGACTCGAGCGGGGGGACGGATGAGCAGTTCTTC. Amino acids: CASSDSSGGTDEQFF. This chain connects TRBV6-4 to TRBJ2-1; TRBD2 matches 9 bases. This CDR3 is built from 15 residues. J was trimmed by 8 bases and V by 0 bases; bases with no gene match: 5. Germline-derived CDR1 and CDR2 are MRHNA and SNTAGT.

V is TRBV19 and J is TRBJ1-6; D is ambiguous. V was trimmed by 6 bases and J by 6 bases, leaving 12 bases between them. The CDR3 runs 14 residues. Germline loops: CDR1 LNHDA, CDR2 SQIVND (reference sequence). The CDR3 is CASSPAAGNSPLHF. The CDR3 coding sequence is TGTGCCAGTAGCCCCGCGGCGGGTAATTCACCCCTCCACTTT.